Presented here are 15 T cell receptor beta chains from one specimen sequenced in a study of beta chain features in type 1 diabetes. Of the isolated RNA, all was reverse transcribed, and so the sequenced material was expressed TCRB transcripts. Here immunoSEQ multiplex PCR was the method, and the copy in TCRdb shows in-frame clones only, minus some. The data show under 450,000 clones, more than 11% seen once. What was sequenced was naive CD4+ T cells from blood. All receptors derive from a man aged 25-45 years in good health.

The V gene is TRBV6-6, the J gene TRBJ2-7, with a possible D match to TRBD2 (5 bases). Trimming removed 5 bases at V and 3 bases at J, with 8 bases between. The CDR3 loop spans 12 amino acids. The germline V gene has CDR1 MNHNY and CDR2 SVGAGI (reference sequence). This CDR3 reads CASSRGYYEQYV. CDR3 nucleotide sequence: TGTGCCAGCAGTCGGGGATACTACGAGCAGTACGTC.

The chain has TRBV4-3 and TRBJ2-1, with 10 bases lining up with TRBD2. The V and J ends lost 4 bases and 3 bases, in that order; junction bases with no gene match: 12. Germline loops: CDR1 LGHNA, CDR2 YSLEER. This CDR3 is built from 18 residues. CDR3 bases: TGCGCCAGCAGCCTAAGGGTAGCGGGAGGCGCCAACTACAATGAGCAGTTCTTC. This encodes CASSLRVAGGANYNEQFF.

The sample holds a few counts of this clone. The chain employs TRBV7-9 and TRBJ2-1; TRBD1 is a possible D gene (5 bases). The germline V gene has CDR1 SEHNR and CDR2 FQNEAQ (reference sequence). The CDR3 totals 16 residues. V gave up 3 bases and J gave up 3 bases, with 15 bases separating them. The CDR3: CASSFHLGAGYNEQFF. In DNA form, the CDR3 reads TGTGCCAGCAGCTTCCATTTAGGGGCAGGCTACAATGAGCAGTTCTTC. Filled out from reference TRBV7-9 and TRBJ2-1, the complete variable domain reads DTGVSQNPRHKITKRGQNVTFRCDPISEHNRLYWYRQTLGQGPEFLTYFQNEAQLEKSRLLSDRFSAERPKGSFSTLEIQRTEQGDSAMYLCASSFHLGAGYNEQFFGPGTRLTVL.

The J gene is TRBJ2-3, the V gene TRBV7-2, with 8 nucleotides matching TRBD1. Germline V gene sequence: CDR1 SGHTA, CDR2 FQGNSA. V was pared by 1 base and J by 7 bases, with 7 bases of the junction left unmatched. CDR3 size: 15 residues. In DNA, the CDR3 is TGTGCCAGCAGCTTAGACCGGACAGGGTCGCATACGCAGTATTTT. Its protein product is CASSLDRTGSHTQYF.

Details on this clone: Different DNA sequences within this sample yield the same CDR3. The chain carries TRBV30 and TRBJ1-2; 7 bases agree with TRBD1. CDR1 GTSNPN and CDR2 SVGIG come from the germline V gene (reference sequence). This CDR3 region has 13 residues. The junction had 9 bases not matched to a gene; V was cut back by 3 bases and J by 8 bases. CDR3 nucleotides: TGTGCCTGGAGCCACTTACAGGGGTACGGCTACACCTTC. Amino acids: CAWSHLQGYGYTF. Variable domain in full (rest from reference TRBV30 and TRBJ1-2): SQTIHQWPATLVQPVGSPLSLECTVEGTSNPNLYWYRQAAGRGLQLLFYSVGIGQISSEVPQNLSASRPQDRQFILSSKKLLLSDSGFYLCAWSHLQGYGYTFGSGTRLTVV.

This clone has more than one count but fewer than ten. The V gene is TRBV4-3, the J gene TRBJ2-1; D remains ambiguous. Germline V gene sequence: CDR1 LGHNA, CDR2 YSLEER. This CDR3 has 15 amino acids. V lost 6 bases and J lost 0, with 12 bases in between. Here the CDR3 DNA reads TGCGCCAGCAGACGAGCGCTAAGCTCCTACAATGAGCAGTTCTTC. Translation gives CASRRALSSYNEQFF.

The V call is TRBV19, the J call TRBJ2-1; perhaps TRBD1 as D (5 bases). Per the germline V gene, CDR1 is LNHDA and CDR2 is SQIVND (reference sequence). V lost 2 bases to trimming and J lost 8 bases, with 16 bases between them. The CDR3 extends over 15 amino acids. CDR3 sequence: CASSIKAQGRYEQFF. CDR3 nucleotides: TGTGCCAGTAGTATAAAAGCGCAGGGAAGGTATGAGCAGTTCTTC.

There are a few counts of this clone. The V gene is TRBV6-1, the J gene TRBJ1-2; D gene ambiguous. Trimming took off 3 bases at V and 8 bases at J, with 10 bases between the two ends. Germline V lookup: CDR1 MNHNS, CDR2 SASEGT. There are 12 residues in the CDR3. The CDR3 loop is CASSEGFYGYTF. The CDR3 bases are TGTGCCAGCAGTGAGGGATTCTACGGCTACACCTTC.

The V and J genes are TRBV23-1 and TRBJ2-7, with unresolved D. TRBV23-1 is designated an ORF whose function remains uncertain. With 6 bases removed from V and 2 bases from J, the gap between germline ends came to 26 bases. CDR3 length: 18 residues. The CDR3 DNA is TGCGCCAGCAGCGCCTGCAGTCATCTTTCGTGGGTCGCCTACGAGCAGTACGTC. Translation: CASSACSHLSWVAYEQYV.

This clone was recorded a few times. The V call is TRBV4-1, the J call TRBJ1-1; 7 nucleotides agree with TRBD1. The V gene end was trimmed by 6 bases and the J gene end by 0 bases; junction bases not matched to a gene: 7. Germline CDR1 reads MGHRA; CDR2 reads YSYEKL. The CDR3 totals 15 residues. CDR3 region: CASRLSRGMNTEAFF. In DNA form, the CDR3 reads TGCGCCAGCAGACTTAGCAGGGGGATGAACACTGAAGCTTTCTTT.

The table lists this clone with a few counts. V is TRBV29-1 and J is TRBJ1-1; 7 nucleotides match TRBD1. V shed 7 bases, J shed 3 bases, and the junction held 2 bases outside the gene matches. CDR1 is SQVTM, CDR2 ANQGSEA, per germline. The CDR3 totals 11 residues. CDR3: CSETGDTEAFF. The CDR3 bases are TGCAGCGAAACAGGGGACACTGAAGCTTTCTTT.

This clone has only a few counts. V is TRBV5-4 and J is TRBJ2-7, with D possibly TRBD2 on 5 matching bases. The CDR3 sequence is 13 residues long. Per germline, CDR1 SGHNT and CDR2 YYREEE (reference sequence). Between the trimmed V and J ends, which lost 0 bases and 7 bases, there was a span of 11 bases. The CDR3 protein is CASSLVGGLEQYV. In DNA, the CDR3 is TGTGCCAGCAGCTTGGTAGGCGGGCTGGAGCAGTACGTC.

This clone was detected a few times. Other DNA sequences of this sample code for an identical CDR3. This sequence joins TRBV29-1 and TRBJ1-1; weak D call: TRBD1 (6 bases). CDR3 length equals 12 residues. Germline V gene lookup returns CDR1 SQVTM and CDR2 ANQGSEA. With 6 bases removed from V and 6 bases from J, the gap between germline ends came to 14 bases. The CDR3 spells CSVHTGPSEAFF. The CDR3, as DNA: TGCAGCGTCCACACAGGGCCATCTGAAGCTTTCTTT.

The chain recombines TRBV30 with TRBJ2-7, with D perhaps matching TRBD2 (5 bases). CDR3 length: 12 residues. Trimming stripped 2 bases from V and 3 bases from J, with 8 bases between. CDR1 is GTSNPN, CDR2 SVGIG, per germline (reference sequence). CDR3 protein: CAWSTGNYEQYV. The DNA of the CDR3 is TGTGCCTGGAGTACGGGAAACTACGAGCAGTACGTC.

The chain couples TRBV5-4 to TRBJ2-3; D is undetermined. This CDR3 has 13 residues. Per the germline V gene, CDR1 is SGHNT and CDR2 is YYREEE (reference sequence). Trimming took 0 bases from V and 2 from J, leaving 4 bases between them. CDR3 bases: TGTGCCAGCAGCTTGGCGGCCACAGATACGCAGTATTTT. It encodes CASSLAATDTQYF.